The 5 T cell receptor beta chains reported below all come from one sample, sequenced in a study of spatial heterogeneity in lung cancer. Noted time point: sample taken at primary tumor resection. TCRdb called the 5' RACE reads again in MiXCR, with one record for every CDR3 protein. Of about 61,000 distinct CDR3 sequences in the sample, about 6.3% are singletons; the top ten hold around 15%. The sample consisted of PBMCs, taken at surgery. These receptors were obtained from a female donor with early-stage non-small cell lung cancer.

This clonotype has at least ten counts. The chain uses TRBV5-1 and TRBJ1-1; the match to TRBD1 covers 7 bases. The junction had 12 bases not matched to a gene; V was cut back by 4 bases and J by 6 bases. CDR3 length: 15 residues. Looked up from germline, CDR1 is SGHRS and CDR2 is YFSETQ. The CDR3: CASSPETGRASEAFF. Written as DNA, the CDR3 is TGCGCCAGCAGCCCCGAGACAGGGAGGGCCTCTGAAGCTTTCTTT.

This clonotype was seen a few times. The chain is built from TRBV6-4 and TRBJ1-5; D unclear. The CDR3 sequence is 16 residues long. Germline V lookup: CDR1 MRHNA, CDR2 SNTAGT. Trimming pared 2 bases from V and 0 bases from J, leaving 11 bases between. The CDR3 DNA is TGTGCCAGCAGTGACCCGCTCGGGGTTAGCAATCAGCCCCAGCATTTT. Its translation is CASSDPLGVSNQPQHF.

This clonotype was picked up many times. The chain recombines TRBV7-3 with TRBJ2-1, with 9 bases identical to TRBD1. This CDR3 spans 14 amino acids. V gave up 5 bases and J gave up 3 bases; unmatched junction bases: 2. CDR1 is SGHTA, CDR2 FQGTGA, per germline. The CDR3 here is CASSGTGLYNEQFF. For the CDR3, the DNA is TGTGCCAGCAGCGGGACAGGGCTCTACAATGAGCAGTTCTTC.

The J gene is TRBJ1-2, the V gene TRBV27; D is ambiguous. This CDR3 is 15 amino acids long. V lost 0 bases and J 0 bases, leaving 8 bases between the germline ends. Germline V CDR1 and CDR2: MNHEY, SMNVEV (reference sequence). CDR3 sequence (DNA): TGTGCCAGCAGTTTATCGGCCAGCGCTAACTATGGCTACACCTTC. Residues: CASSLSASANYGYTF.

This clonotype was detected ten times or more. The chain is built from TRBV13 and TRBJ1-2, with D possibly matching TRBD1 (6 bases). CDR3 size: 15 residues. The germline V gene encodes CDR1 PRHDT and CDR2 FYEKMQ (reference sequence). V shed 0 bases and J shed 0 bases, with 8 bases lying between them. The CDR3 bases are TGTGCCAGCAGCTTAGGCAGGACAGCTAACTATGGCTACACCTTC. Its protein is CASSLGRTANYGYTF. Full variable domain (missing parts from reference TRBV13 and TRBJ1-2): AAGVIQSPRHLIKEKRETATLKCYPIPRHDTVYWYQQGPGQDPQFLISFYEKMQSDKGSIPDRFSAQQFSDYHSELNMSSLELGDSALYFCASSLGRTANYGYTFGSGTRLTVV.